This TCR beta chain derives from a study of T cell responses to AZD1222 COVID-19 vaccine. Study-level findings and limits: Breadth and depth of Spike-specific TCRs rose after two AZD1222 doses. Researchers took repertoire samples only after the peak T cell response had come. Spike was spanned by vaccine-associated CD4 TCRs, with dominance at 160-218 and 743-854.

On this clone itself: Its matching antigen is unknown.

Sequencing used immunoSEQ multiplex PCR; TCRdb keeps in-frame clones, though not all of them. The data hold about 140,000 clones, with roughly nine tenths observed a single time. Per germline, CDR1 LGHNA and CDR2 YNFKEQ. The CDR3 covers 18 residues. V dropped 4 bases and J dropped 1 base, with 21 bases sitting between them. The sequence derives from an adult in good health. Sequenced here: peripheral blood, sampled on day 0 of AZD1222 vaccination. The V and J genes are TRBV4-2 and TRBJ2-3, with D possibly TRBD1 on 6 matching bases. CDR3: CASSRQPATGTGTDTQYF. CDR3 in DNA: TGTGCCAGCAGCCGACAACCAGCAACAGGGACCGGCACAGATACGCAGTATTTT.